This TCR beta chain comes out of a study of CD8 T cells in ankylosing spondylitis. TCRdb re-derived calls from the 5' RACE reads in MiXCR, one entry per CDR3 protein. The profile shows 200,000 to 250,000 distinct CDR3 sequences, around a quarter of them singletons. This clonotype was found many times. The target antigen is unknown. Per the germline V gene, CDR1 is SGHAT and CDR2 is FQDESV (reference sequence). With 0 bases removed from V and 3 bases from J, the gap between germline ends came to 24 bases. This CDR3 spans 19 amino acids. Whole-study results and caveats: Made up of fewer than ten highly homologous variants, a TCR beta motif appeared characteristic of ankylosing spondylitis blood. Prior work had noted some motif variants in reactive arthritis blood and synovial fluid. The disease-linked clones had a CD8+ phenotype and low blood frequencies. Reported data indicate significant enrichment of disease-linked clones within matched ankylosing spondylitis synovial fluid.

This chain uses TRBV11-1 with TRBJ2-7; D may be TRBD1 (5 bases). The sequenced sample consisted of blood, either unsorted or a sorted T cell fraction (not recorded which). The clonotype originates from a male donor with ankylosing spondylitis or in good health (not recorded which). CDR3 DNA sequence: TGTGCCAGCAGCTTAGCTTTGCCCGCTTCAGGGAAACCAGTCTACGAGCAGTACTTC. Amino acid sequence: CASSLALPASGKPVYEQYF.